The 5 T cell receptor beta chains reported below all come from one sample, sequenced in a study of shared clonotypes between healthy human individuals. The data were produced by immunoSEQ multiplex PCR, yet TCRdb's version contains in-frame clones alone and is incomplete. The table lists millions of clones, over 85% of them singletons. Sequenced: naive CD4+ T cells sorted from blood. Described subset: CD45RA+ positively selected. The receptors stem from a man aged 18 to 30 in good health.

The chain has TRBV2 and TRBJ1-5; D is unclear. CDR3 length: 12 amino acids. Deletions cut 6 bases from V and 3 bases from J, with 6 bases between. Germline CDR1 SNHLY, CDR2 FYNNEI. The CDR3 sequence: CASRGNNQPQHF. Written as DNA, the CDR3 is TGTGCCAGCAGGGGGAACAATCAGCCCCAGCATTTT.

The gene calls are TRBV10-3 and TRBJ2-3; D is ambiguous. V was cut by 5 bases and J by 2 bases, with 14 bases left in between. The V gene's germline CDR1 is ENHRY and CDR2 SYGVKD. The CDR3 has 15 residues. The DNA for the CDR3 is TGTGCCATCAGTAGAAATGCGCCTACCACAGATACGCAGTATTTT. Translated, it gives CAISRNAPTTDTQYF.

The chain has TRBV19 and TRBJ1-6, with a possible D match to TRBD1 (5 bases). CDR1 and CDR2 from the germline V gene are LNHDA and SQIVND (reference sequence). Trimming removed 7 bases from V and 3 bases from J, with 10 bases in between. The CDR3 length is 14 residues. The CDR3 nucleotides read TGTGCCAGTACTATGCAGGGCTATAATTCACCCCTCCACTTT. It is translated as CASTMQGYNSPLHF.

The V gene is TRBV9, the J gene TRBJ2-1, with D uncertain. Germline V gene sequence: CDR1 SGDLS, CDR2 YYNGEE. V was clipped by 0 bases and J by 5 bases, with 12 bases between them. The CDR3 loop spans 15 amino acids. CDR3 residues: CASSVGATPDNEQFF. The CDR3 DNA sequence: TGTGCCAGCAGCGTAGGAGCAACACCAGACAATGAGCAGTTCTTC.

To note about this clone: Other DNA sequences in this specimen translate into the identical CDR3. The J gene is TRBJ2-3, the V gene TRBV18, with unresolved D. The germline V gene has CDR1 KGHSH and CDR2 LQKENI. This CDR3 has 11 residues. Trimming pared 4 bases from V and 6 bases from J, leaving 5 bases between. DNA for the CDR3: TGTGCCAGCTCACGGGTCGATACGCAGTATTTT. Its translation: CASSRVDTQYF.